This TCR beta chain was captured by sequencing in a study of CD8+ T cells in alopecia areata. Alopecia areata patients provided lesional scalp punch biopsies and peripheral blood, both collected for the study. The CDR3 spans 13 residues. V was clipped by 3 bases and J by 3 bases, with 10 bases between them. CDR1 SQVTM and CDR2 ANQGSEA come from the germline V gene. Extraction and reverse transcription of RNA yielded cDNA as the sequencing template. Using immunoSEQ multiplex PCR, the repertoire was profiled, and TCRdb retains in-frame clones only, with some absent. The top ten clones hold roughly 16% of a sample with around 140,000 clones, about 87% of them seen once.

The specimen comprised CD8+ T cells sorted from blood, sampled at week 0. The origin of this receptor is a human donor with alopecia areata. The genes are TRBV29-1 and TRBJ2-3; no clear D gene. The CDR3 loop is CSVEQEGTDTQYF. The CDR3 region has the DNA TGCAGCGTTGAGCAGGAAGGGACAGATACGCAGTATTTT.